The next 2 T cell receptor beta chains were all read from a single sample in a study of cytomegalovirus exposure and HLA in healthy donors. Both 60 Vbeta primers and 13 Jbeta primers went into the PCR. Measured with immunoSEQ multiplex PCR; TCRdb has only the in-frame clones, and not every one. The sample holds about 140,000 clones; around 59% are singletons and the top ten take roughly 1.9%. Sequencing used PBMCs. The receptors were gathered from a male donor in good health and CMV-seronegative.

This chain uses TRBV10-3 with TRBJ2-5; a weak D match, TRBD2 (6 bases). The ends were cut back, 8 bases at V and 4 bases at J, with 11 bases in the middle. CDR1 ENHRY and CDR2 SYGVKD come from the germline V gene. The CDR3 length is 12 residues. The chain's CDR3 is CAIGGTSETQYF. The CDR3 DNA reads as TGTGCCATCGGGGGGACTTCAGAGACCCAGTACTTC.

To note about this clone: A read error may account for a junction end that differs from germline. V is TRBV5-1 and J is TRBJ2-5; 8 nucleotides align to TRBD1. The length of the CDR3 is 13 residues. From germline, CDR1 is SGHRS and CDR2 YFSETQ. The CDR3 reads CASSLDRVETQYF. The DNA of the CDR3 is TGCGCCAGCAGTTTGGACAGGGTTGAGACCCAGTACTTC.